These 16 T cell receptor beta chains share one sample of origin, sequenced in a study of T cell responses to AZD1222 COVID-19 vaccine. The assay was immunoSEQ multiplex PCR, and TCRdb's table has in-frame clones only and misses some. The sample has 150,000 to 160,000 clones; roughly nine tenths are singletons. The sample consisted of peripheral blood, taken on day 0 of AZD1222 vaccination. The receptor source for this set is an adult in good health.

In this sample, this clone turned up a few times. The chain is built from TRBV9 and TRBJ2-7; tentative D call: TRBD2 (5 bases). Deletions cut 0 bases from V and 0 bases from J, with 10 bases between. CDR1 and CDR2 from the germline V gene are SGDLS and YYNGEE. The CDR3 is 15 amino acids. Written as DNA, the CDR3 is TGTGCCAGCAGCGTAGCTGAGGGAAACTCCTACGAGCAGTACTTC. As protein: CASSVAEGNSYEQYF.

The V call is TRBV6-4, the J call TRBJ1-1; TRBD1 agrees at 8 bases. The CDR3 contains 13 residues. From germline, CDR1 is MRHNA and CDR2 SNTAGT. With 4 bases clipped from V and 4 bases from J, the junction kept 2 bases outside the gene matches. The CDR3 region has the DNA TGTGCCAGCAGTGTAGGACAGGGCACTGAAGCTTTCTTT. Its protein is CASSVGQGTEAFF.

The CDR3 coding sequence is TGTGCCATCAGCTCCCCCAAGACTTCGCGCACAGATACGCAGTATTTT. It yields the protein CAISSPKTSRTDTQYF. The chain couples TRBV10-3 to TRBJ2-3; D uncertain. This CDR3 has 16 residues. Germline-derived CDR1 and CDR2 are ENHRY and SYGVKD. Trimming shortened V by 6 bases and J by 1 base, and 17 bases separated the two germline ends.

V usage is TRBV4-3 and J usage is TRBJ1-3; no reliable D call. The CDR3 length is 14 residues. V was trimmed by 1 base and J by 3 bases, leaving 7 bases between them. Germline V gene lookup returns CDR1 LGHNA and CDR2 YSLEER. The CDR3 here is CASSQVGSGNTIYF. The CDR3 nucleotides read TGCGCCAGCAGCCAAGTGGGCAGTGGAAACACCATATATTTT.

The table lists this clone with a count of one. The chain employs TRBV4-2 and TRBJ2-7; TRBD1 matches at 10 bases. CDR1 is LGHNA and CDR2 is YNFKEQ in the germline V gene. The CDR3 totals 17 residues. V lost 2 bases and J lost 2; bases outside the gene matches: 9. The chain's CDR3 is CASSQPLRQGATYEQYF. In nucleotides, the CDR3 is TGTGCCAGCAGCCAACCCCTCAGACAGGGGGCCACCTACGAGCAGTACTTC.

This chain connects TRBV4-1 to TRBJ2-1, with D tentatively TRBD1 (6 bases). The CDR3 has 15 residues. The V end was cut by 1 base, the J end by 2 bases, with 9 bases between. Germline CDR1 MGHRA, CDR2 YSYEKL. The CDR3 DNA follows: TGCGCCAGCAGCCAAGCCGGGACAACCTACAATGAGCAGTTCTTC. The encoded protein is CASSQAGTTYNEQFF.

The CDR3 spells CASSVAPERGYEQYF. In nucleotides, the CDR3 is TGTGCCAGCAGCGTAGCTCCGGAAAGGGGCTACGAGCAGTACTTC. This sequence joins TRBV9 and TRBJ2-7, with D possibly TRBD1 on 5 matching bases. Germline loops: CDR1 SGDLS, CDR2 YYNGEE. This CDR3 is built from 15 residues. Between the trimmed V and J ends, which lost 0 bases and 3 bases, there was a span of 13 bases.

V gene TRBV10-3 combines with J gene TRBJ2-2; tentatively, D is TRBD1 (5 bases). The CDR3 covers 14 residues. The germline CDR1 and CDR2 sequences are ENHRY and SYGVKD. V was cut by 10 bases and J by 1 base, with 13 bases left in between. In DNA, the CDR3 is TGTGCCACGCTAGACAGAGTGAACACCGGGGAGCTGTTTTTT. Translated: CATLDRVNTGELFF.

This chain links TRBV11-2 with TRBJ2-2, with 10 bases matching TRBD2. This CDR3 is built from 16 residues. V was pared by 2 bases and J by 2 bases, with 2 bases of the junction left unmatched. Germline CDR1 SGHAT, CDR2 FQNNGV. In DNA, the CDR3 is TGTGCCAGCAGCTTACTAGCGGGAGCCAACACCGGGGAGCTGTTTTTT. This codes for CASSLLAGANTGELFF.

This clone was detected once. The rearrangement uses TRBV7-9 and TRBJ2-7; TRBD2 is a possible D gene (5 bases). Germline CDR1 SEHNR, CDR2 FQNEAQ (reference sequence). With 5 bases removed from V and 4 bases from J, the gap between germline ends came to 9 bases. CDR3 size: 12 residues. The CDR3 is CASSVLVYEQYF. The CDR3 DNA is TGTGCCAGCAGCGTACTAGTGTACGAGCAGTACTTC.

The chain combines TRBV11-1 with TRBJ1-1; D remains ambiguous. In germline, CDR1 is SGHAT, CDR2 FQDESV (reference sequence). The CDR3 loop spans 14 amino acids. V was trimmed by 0 bases and J by 10 bases, leaving 15 bases between them. CDR3 in amino acids: CASSLAPFRLGAFF. The CDR3 nucleotides are TGTGCCAGCAGCTTAGCGCCGTTCAGGTTAGGAGCTTTCTTT.

The chain couples TRBV5-1 to TRBJ1-2; D not certain. Looked up from germline, CDR1 is SGHRS and CDR2 is YFSETQ. The V end was cut by 0 bases, the J end by 7 bases, with 16 bases between. This CDR3 has 15 amino acids. The CDR3 DNA is TGCGCCAGCAGCTTGGGGGTGGGAAGCCTTTCTGGCTACACCTTC. Its protein product is CASSLGVGSLSGYTF.

V is TRBV7-8 and J is TRBJ2-1, with 15 bases that match TRBD2. V shed 5 bases, J shed 7 bases, and the junction held 12 bases outside the gene matches. CDR3 length: 18 amino acids. The V gene's germline CDR1 is SGHVS and CDR2 FQNEAQ. Here the CDR3 reads CASSRPGTSGGKGNEQFF. The CDR3 DNA is TGTGCCAGCAGCCGCCCTGGGACTAGCGGGGGGAAGGGAAATGAGCAGTTCTTC.

CDR3 in DNA: TGCGCCAGCAGCTTGTCCGGACAGGGTCTCTATGGCTACACCTTC. This sequence encodes CASSLSGQGLYGYTF. J is TRBJ1-2 and V is TRBV5-1; 8 bases align to TRBD1. Germline loops: CDR1 SGHRS, CDR2 YFSETQ. Trimming removed 1 base from V and 4 bases from J; junction bases left unmatched: 6. This CDR3 is 15 amino acids long.

The chain is built from TRBV29-1 and TRBJ1-1, with unresolved D. CDR3 length equals 13 residues. CDR1 and CDR2 from the germline V gene are SQVTM and ANQGSEA. The ends were cut back, 4 bases at V and 1 base at J, with 10 bases in the middle. Here the CDR3 reads CSVGEGTNTEAFF. In DNA form, the CDR3 reads TGCAGCGTTGGAGAGGGTACGAACACTGAAGCTTTCTTT.

The chain carries TRBV7-9 and TRBJ2-3; no clear D. Germline V gene lookup returns CDR1 SEHNR and CDR2 FQNEAQ (reference sequence). The CDR3 contains 14 residues. Trimming shortened V by 5 bases and J by 0 bases, and 9 bases separated the two germline ends. The CDR3 DNA sequence: TGTGCCAGCAGCCCATCGACTAGCACAGATACGCAGTATTTT. Its protein product is CASSPSTSTDTQYF.